Sequencing of this TCR beta chain was carried out in a study of cytomegalovirus exposure and HLA in healthy donors. The wider study: An early release of data contained 75 million to 90 million unique TCRs, which came from HLA-typed donors.

Broader study findings: It was reported in a later analysis that an Asian-associated ancestry cluster showed fewer N-insertions than the 666-donor mean. The authors later found TCR association rates varying by HLA locus, with DRB1 most and HLA-C fewest. Researchers reported from a later analysis that most CMV-associated TCR beta chains appeared HLA-restricted.

A note on this clone: Its antigen is not identified. Germline is not matched at one junction end, which may reflect a read error.

Germline values: CDR1 SGHRS, CDR2 YFSETQ. The CDR3 length is 13 residues. PCR employed 60 Vbeta and 13 Jbeta primers. Only in-frame clones appear in the TCRdb table, and some are missing; sequencing was by immunoSEQ multiplex PCR. Of roughly 290,000 clones listed, roughly 80% are singletons. The V and J genes are TRBV5-1 and TRBJ1-1, with 10 nucleotides matching TRBD1. The sequencing sample was made of PBMCs. The sequence came from a girl under 10 years old in good health and CMV-seronegative. CDR3 nucleotides: TGCGCCAGCAGCTTTGTGAGACAGGGGGCGATGGCGTTT. Amino acids: CASSFVRQGAMAF.